These 22 T cell receptor beta chains were all obtained from the same sample, sequenced in a study of blood T cell repertoires in COVID-19 (dated by TCRdb to 2020 to 2022). The library was prepared using the immunoSEQ multiplex PCR assay. Here the immuneACCESS table is served through TCRdb, limited to in-frame sequences with V and J called. Missing clones are a known gap in these copies; in checked studies unresolved V genes cover under half, and the rest lacks a known reason. Present in this sample are approximately 61,000 clones, approximately 86% of which were seen just once. The biggest ten clones account for 4.5% to 5.5% of the sample. Sequencing was performed on peripheral blood. These receptors were taken from a man aged 65 to 85 with acute or convalescent COVID-19.

V usage is TRBV7-2 and J usage is TRBJ2-2, with no clear D. This CDR3 has 13 residues. Germline assignment: CDR1 SGHTA and CDR2 FQGNSA. The V end lost 2 bases, the J end lost 2 bases, and 3 bases lay between the germline ends. CDR3 amino acids: CASSLTNTGELFF. In nucleotides, the CDR3 is TGTGCCAGCAGCTTAACTAACACCGGGGAGCTGTTTTTT.

V is TRBV23-1 and J is TRBJ1-1, with 7 positions matching TRBD1. TRBV23-1 is identified as an open reading frame with a role that is uncertain. Trimming took 4 bases from V and 0 from J; bases not matched to a gene: 5. This CDR3 spans 15 amino acids. CDR3 in DNA: TGCGCCAGCAGTCCCGGGACAGACATGAACACTGAAGCTTTCTTT. Its protein product is CASSPGTDMNTEAFF.

This chain links TRBV19 with TRBJ1-2; 11 positions match TRBD1. Germline loops: CDR1 LNHDA, CDR2 SQIVND (reference sequence). V gave up 4 bases and J gave up 3 bases; unmatched junction bases: 4. The CDR3 is made up of 15 amino acids. The CDR3 loop is CASSTGQGADYGYTF. The CDR3, as DNA: TGTGCCAGTAGTACAGGACAGGGGGCTGACTATGGCTACACCTTC.

The CDR3 loop is CASSDGRGAGEQYF. CDR3 bases: TGTGCCAGCAGTGACGGCAGGGGGGCGGGTGAGCAGTACTTC. V usage is TRBV2 and J usage is TRBJ2-7, with D maybe TRBD1 (7 bases). V lost 3 bases, J lost 7 bases, and 16 bases lay in between. The CDR3 spans 14 residues. From germline, CDR1 is SNHLY and CDR2 FYNNEI.

This clone was detected a few times. The rearrangement links TRBV2 to TRBJ2-7; a weak D match, TRBD2 (5 bases). Germline CDR1 is SNHLY and CDR2 is FYNNEI. The CDR3 loop spans 11 amino acids. V was shortened by 6 bases and J by 4 bases, with 7 bases between the two germline ends. In DNA form, the CDR3 reads TGTGCCAGCAGGGACTCATACGAGCAGTACTTC. Its protein is CASRDSYEQYF.

The chain has TRBV6-5 and TRBJ1-6; D gene unclear. CDR1 is MNHEY, CDR2 SVGAGI, per germline. V lost 5 bases and J 8 bases, leaving 13 bases between the germline ends. This CDR3 has 14 amino acids. CDR3 loop: CASSPGRPDSPLHF. The CDR3 bases are TGTGCCAGCAGTCCCGGCAGGCCAGATTCACCCCTCCACTTT.

Written as DNA, the CDR3 is TGCGCCAGCAGCTCCGGACAGGGCATCACTAACGAGCAGTACTTC. Amino acid sequence: CASSSGQGITNEQYF. The rearrangement uses TRBV5-1 and TRBJ2-7; 8 positions agree with TRBD1. The CDR3 runs to 15 residues. Germline V gene data show CDR1 as SGHRS and CDR2 as YFSETQ. V lost 3 bases, J lost 5 bases, and 10 bases stayed unmatched. The full variable domain, with the rest looked up from reference TRBV5-1 and TRBJ2-7, is KAGVTQTPRYLIKTRGQQVTLSCSPISGHRSVSWYQQTPGQGLQFLFEYFSETQRNKGNFPGRFSGRQFSNSRSEMNVSTLELGDSALYLCASSSGQGITNEQYFGPGTRLTVT.

A few counts support this clone. CDR3 nucleotide sequence: TGTGCCAGCAGTGAAGCGGTTATAGCGCAGTATTTT. This translates into CASSEAVIAQYF. This chain links TRBV2 with TRBJ2-3; D ambiguous. This CDR3 contains 12 residues. Germline CDR1 and CDR2: SNHLY and FYNNEI. The V and J ends lost 0 bases and 10 bases respectively, with 8 bases between them.

The chain is built from TRBV4-2 and TRBJ2-3; TRBD2 matches 10 bases. The trim removed 1 base at V and 0 bases at J, leaving 4 bases unmatched. Germline CDR1 reads LGHNA; CDR2 reads YNFKEQ. The CDR3 loop spans 17 amino acids. In nucleotides, the CDR3 is TGTGCCAGCAGCCAAGTGACTAGCGGGCTTAGCACAGATACGCAGTATTTT. Protein sequence: CASSQVTSGLSTDTQYF.

The rearrangement links TRBV5-4 to TRBJ2-1, with D possibly TRBD2 on 7 matching bases. Germline V gene lookup returns CDR1 SGHNT and CDR2 YYREEE (reference sequence). This CDR3 is built from 15 residues. Between the trimmed V and J ends, which lost 2 bases and 0 bases, there was a span of 9 bases. CDR3 protein: CASSLGGGSYNEQFF. CDR3 bases: TGTGCCAGCAGCTTAGGGGGGGGCTCCTACAATGAGCAGTTCTTC.

This chain uses TRBV19 with TRBJ1-4; D might be TRBD1 (5 bases). Germline loops: CDR1 LNHDA, CDR2 SQIVND (reference sequence). V was cut by 5 bases and J by 0 bases, with 16 bases left in between. This CDR3 spans 17 amino acids. Here the CDR3 reads CASSVQGSVTTNEKLFF. CDR3 bases: TGTGCCAGTAGTGTCCAGGGTTCGGTTACAACTAATGAAAAACTGTTTTTT.

The sample holds a few counts of this clone. Other DNA sequences in the same sample also yield this CDR3. CDR3 sequence reads: CASSPQGYEQYF. The CDR3 DNA sequence: TGTGCCAGCAGCCCCCAGGGTTACGAGCAGTACTTC. The genes are TRBV6-6 and TRBJ2-7, with a weak D call TRBD1 (5 bases). Trimming pared 6 bases from V and 4 bases from J, leaving 10 bases between. Germline V gene lookup returns CDR1 MNHNY and CDR2 SVGAGI (reference sequence). The CDR3 has 12 amino acids.

This clone is a singleton in its sample. The chain combines TRBV5-1 with TRBJ2-2; D remains unclear. CDR1 is SGHRS and CDR2 is YFSETQ in the germline V gene. The CDR3 has 15 residues. V lost 0 bases, J lost 2 bases, and 8 bases lay in between. CDR3 protein: CASSLVESNTGELFF. CDR3 DNA: TGCGCCAGCAGCTTGGTGGAGAGCAACACCGGGGAGCTGTTTTTT.

V usage is TRBV5-1 and J usage is TRBJ2-5; D might be TRBD1 (6 bases). Trimming pared 4 bases from V and 2 bases from J, leaving 12 bases between. The CDR3 is 14 residues long. Germline loops: CDR1 SGHRS, CDR2 YFSETQ. The CDR3 DNA sequence: TGCGCCAGCAGCCCTGGACAGTTACAAGAGACCCAGTACTTC. Translated: CASSPGQLQETQYF.

This clone was seen once. This chain uses TRBV5-6 with TRBJ2-3; 8 nucleotides line up with TRBD1. The J segment lost 5 bases and the V segment lost 2 bases, leaving 7 bases of the junction unmatched. Germline V gene sequence: CDR1 SGHDT, CDR2 YYEEEE. This CDR3 has 15 amino acids. The DNA of the CDR3 is TGTGCCAGCAGCTTTAGGGCAGGGGGCTTAGATACGCAGTATTTT. This sequence encodes CASSFRAGGLDTQYF.

This clone was found once. The chain is built from TRBV19 and TRBJ2-3, with 8 bases aligning to TRBD2. After removal of 1 base from V and 4 bases from J, the junction contained 10 bases not matched to a gene. Germline-derived CDR1 and CDR2 are LNHDA and SQIVND (reference sequence). This CDR3 spans 17 amino acids. This CDR3 is CASSIAGGPYFADTQYF. As DNA, the CDR3 is TGTGCCAGTAGTATAGCGGGGGGGCCGTATTTCGCAGATACGCAGTATTTT.

The chain joins TRBV10-3 to TRBJ2-5; unclear D gene. V gave up 8 bases and J gave up 2 bases, with 9 bases separating them. From germline, CDR1 is ENHRY and CDR2 SYGVKD. The CDR3 totals 12 residues. Here the CDR3 reads CAISFGQETQYF. CDR3 nucleotide sequence: TGTGCCATCTCATTCGGGCAAGAGACCCAGTACTTC.

This chain connects TRBV6-6 to TRBJ2-1, with TRBD1 identical over 9 bases. With 5 bases clipped from V and 9 bases from J, the junction kept 11 bases outside the gene matches. Germline lookup yields CDR1 MNHNY and CDR2 SVGAGI (reference sequence). This CDR3 region has 15 residues. In nucleotides, the CDR3 is TGTGCCAGCAGTAAACCGACAGGGGGTGCCATTGAGCAGTTCTTC. Residues: CASSKPTGGAIEQFF.

This clone has just one count. This chain uses TRBV5-5 with TRBJ1-1; D is possibly TRBD1 (6 bases). The CDR3 runs 13 residues. Germline CDR1 is SGHKS and CDR2 is YYEKEE (reference sequence). V was cut by 4 bases and J by 3 bases, with 10 bases left in between. CDR3 region: CASSPDSHTEAFF. The CDR3 nucleotides are TGTGCCAGCAGCCCGGACAGTCACACTGAAGCTTTCTTT.

The gene calls are TRBV2 and TRBJ2-1; 8 positions agree with TRBD1. Germline CDR1 and CDR2: SNHLY and FYNNEI. The CDR3 totals 15 residues. Losses at the gene ends were 7 bases for V and 8 bases for J; bases not matched to a gene: 13. In nucleotides, the CDR3 is TGTGCCAGCACCGTACAGCGCAGGGGGCGGGATGAGCAGTTCTTC. It translates to CASTVQRRGRDEQFF.

This clone has a single count. The V and J genes are TRBV11-2 and TRBJ2-1; a weak D match, TRBD2 (5 bases). From germline, CDR1 is SGHAT and CDR2 FQNNGV. The CDR3 runs to 14 residues. With 6 bases removed from V and 1 base from J, the gap between germline ends came to 10 bases. In nucleotides, the CDR3 is TGTGCCAGCAGGGGAGACGGATCCTACAATGAGCAGTTCTTC. Residues: CASRGDGSYNEQFF.

V usage is TRBV7-6 and J usage is TRBJ1-3; TRBD1 aligns across 7 bases. J gave up 2 bases and V 1 base, and 2 bases lay outside the gene matches. CDR3 size: 15 residues. The germline V gene encodes CDR1 SGHVS and CDR2 FNYEAQ. The CDR3 sequence is CASSLEGATGNTIYF. DNA of the CDR3: TGTGCCAGCAGCTTAGAGGGGGCAACTGGAAACACCATATATTTT. Looking up the rest from reference TRBV7-6 and TRBJ1-3 gives the full variable domain: GAGVSQSPRYKVTKRGQDVALRCDPISGHVSLYWYRQALGQGPEFLTYFNYEAQQDKSGLPNDRFSAERPEGSISTLTIQRTEQRDSAMYRCASSLEGATGNTIYFGEGSWLTVV.